This TCR beta chain comes out of a study of graft-versus-host responses after intestinal transplantation. Sequencing used immunoSEQ multiplex PCR; TCRdb keeps in-frame clones, though not all of them. This sample carries approximately 25,000 clones, more than 90% of them seen once, and the ten largest clones take around 0.82%. The CDR3 loop spans 15 amino acids. This chain links TRBV21-1 with TRBJ2-5; the table's D call TRBD1 went unverified against the DNA. TRBV21-1 is marked as a pseudogene. Sequencing used PBMCs, obtained roughly 32 days after intestinal transplant. The receptor's source is a human patient who received an intestinal transplant, so some T cells may come from the graft donor. In DNA, the CDR3 is TGTGCCAGCAGCAAAGGCTGGACACCACAGGAGACCCAGTACTTC. Translation gives CASSKGWTPQETQYF.